This entry concerns a single T cell receptor beta chain. This sample is part of a study of siplizumab effects on memory and regulatory T cells. Only in-frame clones appear in the TCRdb table, and some are missing; sequencing was by immunoSEQ multiplex PCR. This sample has about 72,000 clones, with about 90% found just once. Germline V lookup: CDR1 MGHRA, CDR2 YSYEKL. Trimming took 0 bases from V and 4 from J; bases not matched to a gene: 9. The CDR3 runs 16 residues. This clonotype was sampled from a human donor in good health. Sequenced: CD8+ T cells sorted from blood. V and J are TRBV4-1 and TRBJ2-7, with 7 bases identical to TRBD2. The CDR3 DNA reads TGCGCCAGCAGCCAAGACCCAGCGGGAAGTGAGTACGAGCAGTACTTC. Protein: CASSQDPAGSEYEQYF.